The clone carrying this T cell receptor beta chain was counted once. Antigen specificity is unknown. The sample belongs to a study of cytomegalovirus exposure and HLA in healthy donors. Study in general: It was reported in a later analysis that the 120 validation repertoires used the same platform as the approximately 600 first-cohort repertoires.

Using immunoSEQ multiplex PCR, the repertoire was profiled, and TCRdb retains in-frame clones only, with some absent. The sample records some 99,000 clones, 85% to 90% being singletons. General study points: High sensitivity and specificity were reportedly achieved when the classifier diagnosed cytomegalovirus status.

From germline, CDR1 is ENHRY and CDR2 SYGVKD. The CDR3 has 15 amino acids. V was pared by 8 bases and J by 2 bases, with 8 bases of the junction left unmatched. The chain has TRBV10-3 and TRBJ2-1; 8 nucleotides agree with TRBD1. Source material: PBMCs. This clonotype was obtained from a woman between 18 and 29 years old in good health and CMV-seronegative. The CDR3 nucleotides are TGTGCCATCCGGCCATCGACAGGGGCCTACAATGAGCAGTTCTTC. It is translated as CAIRPSTGAYNEQFF.